These 5 T cell receptor beta chains share one sample of origin, sequenced in a study of PD-L1 blockade in urothelial cancer. Described time point: pretreatment peripheral blood. This table comes from immunoSEQ multiplex PCR, and its TCRdb copy is limited to in-frame clones, with some not included. The table lists around 70,000 clones, about 83% of them singletons. Sequenced material: PBMCs, taken around atezolizumab (anti-PD-L1) treatment. These receptors originate from a woman in her seventies with urothelial cancer.

The chain recombines TRBV2 with TRBJ1-2; D call uncertain. Between the trimmed V and J ends, which lost 2 bases and 4 bases, there was a span of 8 bases. Germline CDR1 is SNHLY and CDR2 is FYNNEI. The CDR3 sequence is 13 residues long. The CDR3 region is CASSEIDFYGYTF. CDR3 DNA: TGTGCCAGCAGTGAAATAGATTTCTATGGCTACACCTTC.

The J gene is TRBJ2-1, the V gene TRBV19, with 9 bases lining up with TRBD1. CDR1 and CDR2 from the germline V gene are LNHDA and SQIVND (reference sequence). CDR3 size: 13 residues. The J segment lost 6 bases and the V segment lost 10 bases, leaving 7 bases of the junction unmatched. This chain's CDR3 is CATARDRANEQFF. The CDR3, as DNA: TGTGCCACTGCCCGGGACAGGGCCAATGAGCAGTTCTTC.

This chain connects TRBV4-3 to TRBJ1-4; D call uncertain. The V gene's germline CDR1 is LGHNA and CDR2 YSLEER. This CDR3 spans 18 amino acids. The V end was cut by 0 bases, the J end by 0 bases, with 14 bases between. The DNA for the CDR3 is TGCGCCAGCAGCCAAGAGATCCAGGCTTACCCAACTAATGAAAAACTGTTTTTT. It yields the protein CASSQEIQAYPTNEKLFF.

There are a few counts of this clone. The chain joins TRBV29-1 to TRBJ1-1; 7 bases align to TRBD1. The germline V gene encodes CDR1 SQVTM and CDR2 ANQGSEA. V trimming: 7 bases; J trimming: 6 bases; junction bases outside the gene matches: 8. This CDR3 has 12 residues. As DNA, the CDR3 is TGCAGCGCCGGAACAGGGGACGCTGAAGCTTTCTTT. As protein: CSAGTGDAEAFF.

This rearrangement joins TRBV5-5 to TRBJ1-1; D not resolved. CDR1 is SGHKS and CDR2 is YYEKEE in the germline V gene (reference sequence). There are 13 residues in the CDR3. Trimming removed 2 bases at V and 2 bases at J, with 7 bases between. The CDR3 protein is CASSFAVNTEAFF. DNA for the CDR3: TGTGCCAGCAGCTTTGCGGTCAACACTGAAGCTTTCTTT.